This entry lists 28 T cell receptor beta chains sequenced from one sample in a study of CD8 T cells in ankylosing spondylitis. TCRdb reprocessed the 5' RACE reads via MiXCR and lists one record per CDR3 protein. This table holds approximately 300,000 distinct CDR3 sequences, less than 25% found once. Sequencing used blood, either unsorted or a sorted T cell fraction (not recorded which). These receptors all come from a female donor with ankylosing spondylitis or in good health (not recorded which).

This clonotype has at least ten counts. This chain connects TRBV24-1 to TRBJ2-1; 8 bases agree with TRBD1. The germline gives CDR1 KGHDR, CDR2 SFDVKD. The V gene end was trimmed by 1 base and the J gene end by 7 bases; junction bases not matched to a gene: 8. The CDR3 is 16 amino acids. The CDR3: CATSDFLQGGRNEQFF. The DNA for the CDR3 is TGTGCCACCAGTGATTTCTTACAGGGGGGAAGGAATGAGCAGTTCTTC.

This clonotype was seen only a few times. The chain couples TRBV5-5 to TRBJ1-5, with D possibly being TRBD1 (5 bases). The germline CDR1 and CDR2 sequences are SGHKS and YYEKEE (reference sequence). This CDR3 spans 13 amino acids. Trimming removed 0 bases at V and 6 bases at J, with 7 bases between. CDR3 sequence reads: CASSLEGFQPQHF. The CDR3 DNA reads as TGTGCCAGCAGCTTGGAGGGGTTTCAGCCCCAGCATTTT.

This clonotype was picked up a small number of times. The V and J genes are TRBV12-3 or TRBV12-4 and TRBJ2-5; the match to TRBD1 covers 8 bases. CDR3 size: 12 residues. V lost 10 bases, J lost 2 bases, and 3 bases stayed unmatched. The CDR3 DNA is TGTGCCACTCGGACAGGGCAAGAGACCCAGTACTTC. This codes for CATRTGQETQYF.

The CDR3 reads CASSWEEAQPQHF. The CDR3 nucleotides are TGTGCCAGCAGTTGGGAAGAGGCTCAGCCCCAGCATTTT. This sequence joins TRBV12-3 or TRBV12-4 and TRBJ1-5; D ambiguous. The CDR3 spans 13 residues. Between the trimmed V and J ends, which lost 4 bases and 6 bases, there was a span of 10 bases.

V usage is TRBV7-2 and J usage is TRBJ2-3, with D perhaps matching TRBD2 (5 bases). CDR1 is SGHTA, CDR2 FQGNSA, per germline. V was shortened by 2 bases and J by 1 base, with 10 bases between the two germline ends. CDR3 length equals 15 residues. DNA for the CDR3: TGTGCCAGCAGCTTATGGACTTCGGGCACAGATACGCAGTATTTT. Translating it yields CASSLWTSGTDTQYF.

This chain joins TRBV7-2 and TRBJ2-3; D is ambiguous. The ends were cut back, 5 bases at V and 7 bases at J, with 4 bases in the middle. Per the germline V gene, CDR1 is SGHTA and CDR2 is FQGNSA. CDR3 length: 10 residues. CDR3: CASSPNTQYF. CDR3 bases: TGTGCCAGCAGCCCAAATACGCAGTATTTT.

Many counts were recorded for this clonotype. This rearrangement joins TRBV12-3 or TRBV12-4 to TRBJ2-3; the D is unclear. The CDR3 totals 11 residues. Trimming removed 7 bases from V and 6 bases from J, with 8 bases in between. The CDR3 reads CASTPRDTQYF. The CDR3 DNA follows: TGTGCCAGCACCCCTCGCGATACGCAGTATTTT.

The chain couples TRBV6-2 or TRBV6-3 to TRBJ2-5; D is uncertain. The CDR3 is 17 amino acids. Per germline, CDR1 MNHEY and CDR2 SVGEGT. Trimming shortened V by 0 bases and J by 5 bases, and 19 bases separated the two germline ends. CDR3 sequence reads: CASSYSISGLGAETQYF. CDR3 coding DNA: TGTGCCAGCAGTTACTCGATTTCCGGGTTGGGTGCGGAGACCCAGTACTTC.

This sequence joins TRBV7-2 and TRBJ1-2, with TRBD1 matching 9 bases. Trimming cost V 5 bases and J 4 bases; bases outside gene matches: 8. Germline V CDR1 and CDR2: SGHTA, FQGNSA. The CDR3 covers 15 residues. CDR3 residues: CASSQVGTGPYGYTF. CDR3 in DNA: TGTGCCAGCAGCCAAGTCGGGACAGGGCCCTATGGCTACACCTTC. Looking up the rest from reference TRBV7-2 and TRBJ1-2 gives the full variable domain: GAGVSQSPSNKVTEKGKDVELRCDPISGHTALYWYRQSLGQGLEFLIYFQGNSAPDKSGLPSDRFSAERTGGSVSTLTIQRTQQEDSAVYLCASSQVGTGPYGYTFGSGTRLTVV.

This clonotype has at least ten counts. In DNA, the CDR3 is TGTGCCAGCAGAATCCAGACAGCCAACTATGGCTACACCTTC. Translating it yields CASRIQTANYGYTF. The chain recombines TRBV2 with TRBJ1-2, with D maybe TRBD1 (5 bases). CDR3 length: 14 residues. The V gene's germline CDR1 is SNHLY and CDR2 FYNNEI. The V and J ends lost 6 bases and 2 bases respectively, with 13 bases between them.

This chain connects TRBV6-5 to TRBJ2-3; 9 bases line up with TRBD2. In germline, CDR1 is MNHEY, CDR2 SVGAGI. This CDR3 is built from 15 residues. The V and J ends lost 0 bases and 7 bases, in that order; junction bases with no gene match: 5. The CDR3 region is CASSYSREGRNTQYF. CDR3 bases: TGTGCCAGCAGTTACTCGCGGGAGGGCCGTAATACGCAGTATTTT.

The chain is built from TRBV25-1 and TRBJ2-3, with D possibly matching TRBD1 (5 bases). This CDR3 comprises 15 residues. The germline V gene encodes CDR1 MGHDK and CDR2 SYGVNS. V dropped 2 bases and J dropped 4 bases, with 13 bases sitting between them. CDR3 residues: CASSEQGNWADTQYF. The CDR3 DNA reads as TGTGCCAGCAGTGAACAGGGTAATTGGGCAGATACGCAGTATTTT. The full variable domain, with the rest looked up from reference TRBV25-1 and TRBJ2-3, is EADIYQTPRYLVIGTGKKITLECSQTMGHDKMYWYQQDPGMELHLIHYSYGVNSTEKGDLSSESTVSRIRTEHFPLTLESARPSHTSQYLCASSEQGNWADTQYFGPGTRLTVL.

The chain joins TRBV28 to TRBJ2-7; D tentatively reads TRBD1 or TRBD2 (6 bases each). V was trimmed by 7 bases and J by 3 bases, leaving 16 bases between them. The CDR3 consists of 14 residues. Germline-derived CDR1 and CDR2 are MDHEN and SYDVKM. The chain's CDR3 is CASTWRGALYEQYF. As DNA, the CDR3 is TGTGCCAGCACCTGGAGGGGGGCCCTCTACGAGCAGTACTTC.

The CDR3 nucleotides read TGTGCCAGCAGCTTACTTCGGCAAGCTTTCTTT. Translating gives CASSLLRQAFF. The V gene is TRBV7-2, the J gene TRBJ1-1; D unclear. CDR3 length equals 11 residues. Germline V gives CDR1 SGHTA, CDR2 FQGNSA. Trimming left V 2 bases short and J 9 bases short, with 7 bases between.

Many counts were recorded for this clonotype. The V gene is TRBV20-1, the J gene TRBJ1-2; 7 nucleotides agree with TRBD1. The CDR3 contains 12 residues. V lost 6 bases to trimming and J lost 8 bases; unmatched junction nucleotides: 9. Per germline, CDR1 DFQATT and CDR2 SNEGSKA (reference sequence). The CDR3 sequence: CSATGTVAGYTF. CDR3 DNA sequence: TGCAGTGCCACCGGGACAGTAGCCGGCTACACCTTC.

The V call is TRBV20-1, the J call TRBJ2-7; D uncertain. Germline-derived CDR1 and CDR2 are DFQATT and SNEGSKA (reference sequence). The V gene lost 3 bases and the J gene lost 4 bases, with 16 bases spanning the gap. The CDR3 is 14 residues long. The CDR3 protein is CSASVAVSPYEQYF. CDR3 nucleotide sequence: TGCAGTGCTAGCGTCGCGGTCTCTCCATACGAGCAGTACTTC.

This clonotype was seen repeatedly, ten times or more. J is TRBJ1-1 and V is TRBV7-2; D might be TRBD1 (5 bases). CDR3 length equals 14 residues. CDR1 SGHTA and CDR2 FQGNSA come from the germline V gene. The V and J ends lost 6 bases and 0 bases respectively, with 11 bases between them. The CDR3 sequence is CASSSDTLNTEAFF. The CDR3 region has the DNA TGTGCCAGCAGTTCGGACACCCTGAACACTGAAGCTTTCTTT.

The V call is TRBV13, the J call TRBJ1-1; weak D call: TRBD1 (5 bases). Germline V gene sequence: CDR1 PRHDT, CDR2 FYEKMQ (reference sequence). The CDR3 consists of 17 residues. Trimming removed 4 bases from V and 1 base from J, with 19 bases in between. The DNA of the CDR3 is TGTGCCAGCAGCTCTACTGGGTGGGGGTCATGGAACACTGAAGCTTTCTTT. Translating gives CASSSTGWGSWNTEAFF.

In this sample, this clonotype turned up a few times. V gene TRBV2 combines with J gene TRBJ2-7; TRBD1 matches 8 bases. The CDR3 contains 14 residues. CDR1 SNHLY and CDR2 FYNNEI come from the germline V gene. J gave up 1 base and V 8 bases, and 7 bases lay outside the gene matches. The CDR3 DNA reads TGTGCCAGCCGGGGACAGGTGAATTCCTACGAGCAGTACTTC. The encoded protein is CASRGQVNSYEQYF.

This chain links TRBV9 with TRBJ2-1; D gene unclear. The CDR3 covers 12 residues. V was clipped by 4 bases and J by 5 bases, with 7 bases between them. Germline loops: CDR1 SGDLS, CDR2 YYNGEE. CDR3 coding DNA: TGTGCCAGCAGCCTATTACACAATGAGCAGTTCTTC. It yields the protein CASSLLHNEQFF.

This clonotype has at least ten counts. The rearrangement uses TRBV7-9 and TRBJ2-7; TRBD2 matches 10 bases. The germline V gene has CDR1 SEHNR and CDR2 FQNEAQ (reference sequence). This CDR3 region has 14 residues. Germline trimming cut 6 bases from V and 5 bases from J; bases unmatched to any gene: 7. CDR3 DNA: TGTGCCAGCAGTCTAGCGGGAGACGTCAACGAGCAGTACTTC. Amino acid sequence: CASSLAGDVNEQYF. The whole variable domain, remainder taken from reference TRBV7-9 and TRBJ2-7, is DTGVSQNPRHKITKRGQNVTFRCDPISEHNRLYWYRQTLGQGPEFLTYFQNEAQLEKSRLLSDRFSAERPKGSFSTLEIQRTEQGDSAMYLCASSLAGDVNEQYFGPGTRLTVT.

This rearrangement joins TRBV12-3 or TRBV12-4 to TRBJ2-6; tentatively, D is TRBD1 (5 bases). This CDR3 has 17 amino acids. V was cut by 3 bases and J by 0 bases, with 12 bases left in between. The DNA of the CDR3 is TGTGCCAGCAGTTTGACAGTCCCTTTCTCTGGGGCCAACGTCCTGACTTTC. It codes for CASSLTVPFSGANVLTF.

CDR3 sequence (DNA): TGTGCCAGCAGCCTCCTAGCGGGAGCAAGAGTCACCGGGGAGCTGTTTTTT. Amino acid sequence: CASSLLAGARVTGELFF. V and J are TRBV21-1 and TRBJ2-2; the table's TRBD2 call for D was not verified on the DNA. TRBV21-1 is noted as a pseudogene. CDR3 length equals 17 residues.

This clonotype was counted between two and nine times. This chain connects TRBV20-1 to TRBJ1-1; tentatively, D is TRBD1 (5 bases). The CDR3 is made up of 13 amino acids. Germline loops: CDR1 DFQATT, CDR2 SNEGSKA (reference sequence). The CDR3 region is CGGSGLLNTEAFF. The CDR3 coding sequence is TGCGGGGGATCAGGCCTCTTGAACACTGAAGCTTTCTTT.

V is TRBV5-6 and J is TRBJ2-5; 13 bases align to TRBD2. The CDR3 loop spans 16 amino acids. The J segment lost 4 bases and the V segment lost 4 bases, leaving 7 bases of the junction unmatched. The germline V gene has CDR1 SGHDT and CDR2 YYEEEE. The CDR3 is CASSRRGLAGPETQYF. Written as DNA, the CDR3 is TGTGCCAGCAGCCGAAGGGGACTAGCGGGGCCAGAGACCCAGTACTTC.

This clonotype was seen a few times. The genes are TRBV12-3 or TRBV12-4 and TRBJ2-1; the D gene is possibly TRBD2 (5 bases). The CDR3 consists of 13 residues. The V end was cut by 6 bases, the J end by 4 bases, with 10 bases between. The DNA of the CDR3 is TGTGCCAGCAGCCGGACTGTGTACAATGAGCAGTTCTTC. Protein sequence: CASSRTVYNEQFF.

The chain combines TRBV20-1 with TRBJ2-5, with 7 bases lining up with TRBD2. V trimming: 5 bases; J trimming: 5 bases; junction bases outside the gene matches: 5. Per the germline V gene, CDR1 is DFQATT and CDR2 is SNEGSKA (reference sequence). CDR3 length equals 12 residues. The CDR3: CSAGGTTETQYF. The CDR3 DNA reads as TGCAGTGCTGGGGGGACTACCGAGACCCAGTACTTC.

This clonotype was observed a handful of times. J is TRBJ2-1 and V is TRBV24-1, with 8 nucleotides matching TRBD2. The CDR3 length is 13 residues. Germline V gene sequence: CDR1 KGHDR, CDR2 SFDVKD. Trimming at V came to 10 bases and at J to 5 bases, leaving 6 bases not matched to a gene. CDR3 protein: CATGAGANNEQFF. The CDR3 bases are TGTGCCACAGGAGCGGGAGCTAACAATGAGCAGTTCTTC.